This T cell receptor beta chain was recovered during a study of beta chain features in type 1 diabetes. Study-wide results and caveats: Type 1 diabetes patients showed a moderate but significant shortening of TCRB CDR3s in all four CD4+ subsets.

This clone was observed a handful of times. Antigen: not known. Expressed TCRB transcripts were sequenced because the isolated RNA had all been reverse transcribed beforehand. Profiling relied on immunoSEQ multiplex PCR, and the TCRdb table lists in-frame clones only, not all of them. The table lists 360,000 or so clones, around 20% of them singletons, with about 0.044% in the top ten. J lost 1 base, V lost 5 bases, and 5 bases had no gene match. Germline V lookup: CDR1 MNHEY, CDR2 SVGAGI. This CDR3 is 15 amino acids long. This chain joins TRBV6-5 and TRBJ1-1; TRBD1 agrees at 9 bases. This sequence was found in a young woman in good health. Sequencing input: naive CD4+ T cells from blood. As DNA, the CDR3 is TGTGCCAGCAGTCGTCCGGGACAGGGGAACACTGAAGCTTTCTTT. The encoded protein is CASSRPGQGNTEAFF.